The 29 T cell receptor beta chains presented below share a single source sample, sequenced in a study of T cell responses to AZD1222 COVID-19 vaccine. Clones were read by immunoSEQ multiplex PCR, and TCRdb kept only the in-frame ones, dropping some. The profile covers 120,000 or so clones, with about 94% appearing a single time and approximately 2.8% taken by the ten largest. The sample consisted of peripheral blood, taken 28 days after the second AZD1222 dose. These receptors were obtained from an adult who received the AZD1222 COVID-19 vaccine.

Written as DNA, the CDR3 is TGTGCCAGTAGTATAGTACAGGGGGCCTACGAGCAGTACTTC. Protein product: CASSIVQGAYEQYF. The chain is built from TRBV19 and TRBJ2-7, with 8 bases fitting TRBD1. J gave up 2 bases and V 1 base, and 1 base lay outside the gene matches. Germline V gene lookup returns CDR1 LNHDA and CDR2 SQIVND (reference sequence). This CDR3 is built from 14 residues. The whole variable domain, filled in from reference TRBV19 and TRBJ2-7, reads DGGITQSPKYLFRKEGQNVTLSCEQNLNHDAMYWYRQDPGQGLRLIYYSQIVNDFQKGDIAEGYSVSREKKESFPLTVTSAQKNPTAFYLCASSIVQGAYEQYFGPGTRLTVT.

The chain combines TRBV6-5 with TRBJ1-3; tentative D call: TRBD1 (5 bases). Per the germline V gene, CDR1 is MNHEY and CDR2 is SVGAGI. This CDR3 contains 15 residues. Trimming shortened V by 8 bases and J by 0 bases, and 14 bases separated the two germline ends. The CDR3 here is CASLEQVGSGNTIYF. CDR3 DNA sequence: TGTGCCAGCCTTGAACAGGTCGGCTCTGGAAACACCATATATTTT.

The chain has TRBV15 and TRBJ1-5; 7 bases agree with TRBD1. Unmatched junction bases numbered 12, after V lost 4 bases and J lost 6 bases. The CDR3 is 16 residues long. Germline CDR1 and CDR2: LNHNV and YYDKDF (reference sequence). The CDR3 nucleotides read TGTGCCACCAGCACCCCCCAGGGGGAAAGGGGTCAGCCCCAGCATTTT. Translated: CATSTPQGERGQPQHF.

The J gene is TRBJ2-7, the V gene TRBV7-9; 8 nucleotides match TRBD2. The germline CDR1 and CDR2 sequences are SEHNR and FQNEAQ (reference sequence). The CDR3 has 16 amino acids. The V gene end was trimmed by 1 base and the J gene end by 2 bases; junction bases not matched to a gene: 7. As DNA, the CDR3 is TGTGCCAGCAGCTTAGGGGCGGGGGGCGATACCTACGAGCAGTACTTC. Its translation: CASSLGAGGDTYEQYF.

The chain uses TRBV5-1 and TRBJ1-4, with a tentative D call TRBD1 (5 bases). CDR1 SGHRS and CDR2 YFSETQ come from the germline V gene. This CDR3 spans 17 amino acids. V lost 0 bases to trimming and J lost 3 bases, with 15 bases between them. The CDR3 spells CASSLAGGLVANEKLFF. In DNA, the CDR3 is TGCGCCAGCAGCTTGGCCGGGGGGTTAGTAGCTAATGAAAAACTGTTTTTT.

The V gene is TRBV12-3 or TRBV12-4, the J gene TRBJ1-1; D unresolved. Trimming stripped 2 bases from V and 2 bases from J, with 6 bases between. This CDR3 has 13 residues. In DNA form, the CDR3 reads TGTGCCAGCAGTTTAAGTGCAAACACTGAAGCTTTCTTT. It translates to CASSLSANTEAFF.

This chain connects TRBV2 to TRBJ1-2; 9 bases align to TRBD1. CDR1 is SNHLY and CDR2 is FYNNEI in the germline V gene. After removal of 3 bases from V and 7 bases from J, the junction contained 6 bases not matched to a gene. This CDR3 has 14 amino acids. CDR3 residues: CASSEGTGRSGYTF. The DNA for the CDR3 is TGTGCCAGCAGTGAGGGGACAGGGAGGAGTGGCTACACCTTC.

The rearrangement uses TRBV3-1 (or the pseudogene TRBV3-2) and TRBJ2-5; 8 positions agree with TRBD2. V lost 4 bases, J lost 4 bases, and 8 bases stayed unmatched. CDR3 length equals 15 residues. CDR1 is LGHDT, CDR2 YNNKEL, per germline (reference sequence). CDR3 DNA sequence: TGTGCCAGCAGCCGCCCCGGGACTAGACTAGAGACCCAGTACTTC. It is translated as CASSRPGTRLETQYF.

The V gene is TRBV5-1, the J gene TRBJ1-1, with TRBD1 as a possible D gene (6 bases). The CDR3 extends over 16 amino acids. Trimming took 7 bases from V and 0 from J, leaving 19 bases between them. Germline CDR1 SGHRS, CDR2 YFSETQ. CDR3 in DNA: TGCGCCAGCTCTCGGACAGAAGTTATAATGAACACTGAAGCTTTCTTT. Protein sequence: CASSRTEVIMNTEAFF.

The chain carries TRBV11-1 and TRBJ2-7; D assignment may be TRBD1 or TRBD2 (5 bases each). The V and J ends lost 4 bases and 7 bases respectively, with 14 bases between them. The germline V gene has CDR1 SGHAT and CDR2 FQDESV (reference sequence). The CDR3 is made up of 13 amino acids. The CDR3, as DNA: TGTGCCAGCAGCTCGGGACCGCCCAGTGAGCAGTACTTC. It is translated as CASSSGPPSEQYF.

The chain recombines TRBV18 with TRBJ2-3; no firm D call. The CDR3 sequence is 13 residues long. Between the trimmed V and J ends, which lost 1 base and 6 bases, there was a span of 8 bases. Germline V gene sequence: CDR1 KGHSH, CDR2 LQKENI. The CDR3 DNA sequence: TGTGCCAGCTCACCACAGGGTCTGGATACGCAGTATTTT. It is translated as CASSPQGLDTQYF.

The chain recombines TRBV12-3 or TRBV12-4 with TRBJ1-1; a possible D gene is TRBD1 (6 bases). Trimming cost V 7 bases and J 5 bases, with 14 bases left between them. The CDR3 extends over 13 amino acids. CDR3 nucleotides: TGTGCCAGCATCCTCCGGGGGCGGACTGAAGCTTTCTTT. Protein sequence: CASILRGRTEAFF.

This clone has a handful of counts. CDR3 protein: CASSQDPWGAAYEQYF. Written as DNA, the CDR3 is TGCGCCAGCAGCCAAGATCCCTGGGGGGCCGCCTACGAGCAGTACTTC. The chain couples TRBV4-1 to TRBJ2-7, with D perhaps given as TRBD1 or TRBD2 (6 bases each). Germline-derived CDR1 and CDR2 are MGHRA and YSYEKL. The CDR3 spans 16 residues. Trimming removed 0 bases from V and 2 bases from J, with 14 bases in between.

V gene TRBV5-1 combines with J gene TRBJ1-5; D is unresolved. Trimming removed 0 bases from V and 0 bases from J, with 7 bases in between. This CDR3 comprises 15 residues. Germline V gene data show CDR1 as SGHRS and CDR2 as YFSETQ. CDR3 bases: TGCGCCAGCAGCTTGGATCCGTTTAGCAATCAGCCCCAGCATTTT. Its protein product is CASSLDPFSNQPQHF.

This chain uses TRBV28 with TRBJ1-3; D remains unclear. The V end lost 5 bases, the J end lost 8 bases, and 10 bases lay between the germline ends. Germline V lookup: CDR1 MDHEN, CDR2 SYDVKM. The CDR3 consists of 12 residues. The CDR3 coding sequence is TGTGCCAGCAGTCGGCAGATGGACACCATATATTTT. Its protein product is CASSRQMDTIYF.

The CDR3 DNA is TGTGCCAGCAGTGAAGCGCTTAGGGGGGCCGATAATTCACCCCTCCACTTT. It encodes CASSEALRGADNSPLHF. V gene TRBV6-1 combines with J gene TRBJ1-6; D is perhaps TRBD1 (6 bases). V lost 0 bases, J lost 5 bases, and 14 bases lay in between. In germline, CDR1 is MNHNS, CDR2 SASEGT. The CDR3 totals 17 residues.

The chain carries TRBV7-2 and TRBJ2-3, with TRBD2 matching 15 bases. The J segment lost 5 bases and the V segment lost 3 bases, leaving 6 bases of the junction unmatched. The CDR3 runs 17 residues. Germline CDR1 and CDR2: SGHTA and FQGNSA. CDR3 nucleotides: TGTGCCAGCAGCTTCCAGGGACTAGCGGGAGGACGAGATACGCAGTATTTT. Its protein product is CASSFQGLAGGRDTQYF.

The chain has TRBV6-5 and TRBJ2-1; the D gene could be TRBD1 or TRBD2 (5 bases each). Deletions cut 4 bases from V and 3 bases from J, with 13 bases between. The germline V gene encodes CDR1 MNHEY and CDR2 SVGAGI. The CDR3 spans 15 residues. The CDR3 coding sequence is TGTGCCAGCAGTTCCGGGACCCGTAGCTACAATGAGCAGTTCTTC. This translates into CASSSGTRSYNEQFF.

The rearrangement uses TRBV29-1 and TRBJ1-1; D gene uncertain. V lost 3 bases and J 5 bases, leaving 7 bases between the germline ends. CDR1 SQVTM and CDR2 ANQGSEA come from the germline V gene. The CDR3 is 11 residues long. The CDR3 DNA reads TGCAGCGTTGAGAGGGAGACTGAAGCTTTCTTT. Its translation: CSVERETEAFF. Supplemented by reference TRBV29-1 and TRBJ1-1, the full variable domain reads SAVISQKPSRDICQRGTSLTIQCQVDSQVTMMFWYRQQPGQSLTLIATANQGSEATYESGFVIDKFPISRPNLTFSTLTVSNMSPEDSSIYLCSVERETEAFFGQGTRLTVV.

This chain links TRBV7-2 with TRBJ1-6; D not certain. V shed 7 bases and J shed 10 bases, with 14 bases lying between them. Germline loops: CDR1 SGHTA, CDR2 FQGNSA. The CDR3 is 13 amino acids. Written as DNA, the CDR3 is TGTGCCAGCACTTCCGCCTGGCCCTCACCCCTCCACTTT. Translation: CASTSAWPSPLHF.

The chain recombines TRBV19 with TRBJ1-4; D call uncertain. Trimming stripped 3 bases from V and 8 bases from J, with 10 bases between. The CDR3 totals 13 residues. Germline CDR1 and CDR2: LNHDA and SQIVND (reference sequence). Here the CDR3 reads CASSIFQDEKLFF. The DNA of the CDR3 is TGTGCCAGTAGTATTTTCCAAGACGAAAAACTGTTTTTT.

The chain carries TRBV5-1 and TRBJ2-7, with TRBD1 as a possible D gene (5 bases). V was cut by 6 bases and J by 1 base, with 14 bases left in between. This CDR3 contains 14 residues. Germline V CDR1 and CDR2: SGHRS, YFSETQ. This chain's CDR3 is CASTQSTVSYEQYF. The CDR3 DNA is TGCGCCAGCACCCAATCGACAGTTTCCTACGAGCAGTACTTC.

V is TRBV10-2 and J is TRBJ2-1; 10 bases map to TRBD2. Germline V gene sequence: CDR1 WSHSY, CDR2 SAAADI. V gave up 2 bases and J gave up 8 bases; unmatched junction bases: 6. CDR3 size: 15 residues. CDR3 nucleotides: TGCGCCAGCAGTGAGCCGGCTAGCGGGAGTTATGAGCAGTTCTTC. The encoded protein is CASSEPASGSYEQFF.

The chain joins TRBV10-1 to TRBJ1-1; tentatively, D is TRBD1 (5 bases). Germline V gene sequence: CDR1 WNHNN, CDR2 SYGVQD (reference sequence). CDR3 length: 13 amino acids. V lost 6 bases to trimming and J lost 8 bases, with 16 bases between them. The CDR3 loop is CASSPVTGTEAFF. The CDR3 bases are TGCGCCAGCAGCCCCGTGACGGGGACCGAAGCTTTCTTT.

The gene calls are TRBV15 and TRBJ1-5; TRBD1 agrees at 8 bases. Germline trimming cut 4 bases from V and 5 bases from J; bases unmatched to any gene: 10. The CDR3 loop spans 16 amino acids. Germline CDR1 and CDR2: LNHNV and YYDKDF (reference sequence). CDR3 sequence reads: CATSTPIDRGDQPQHF. The CDR3 bases are TGTGCCACCAGCACACCAATTGACAGGGGAGATCAGCCCCAGCATTTT.

The V call is TRBV18, the J call TRBJ1-2; D gene ambiguous. Trimming cost V 0 bases and J 2 bases, with 10 bases left between them. The germline CDR1 and CDR2 sequences are KGHSH and LQKENI. The CDR3 sequence is 15 residues long. This chain's CDR3 is CASSPPVEENYGYTF. Here the CDR3 DNA reads TGTGCCAGCTCACCACCGGTGGAGGAAAACTATGGCTACACCTTC.

This chain connects TRBV30 to TRBJ2-6; D remains unclear. From germline, CDR1 is GTSNPN and CDR2 SVGIG (reference sequence). Trimming stripped 4 bases from V and 0 bases from J, with 7 bases between. CDR3 size: 14 residues. CDR3 coding DNA: TGTGCCTGGAAGAGAGACTCTGGGGCCAACGTCCTGACTTTC. Its translation: CAWKRDSGANVLTF.

This rearrangement joins TRBV6-1 to TRBJ1-6; D possibly corresponds to TRBD1 (5 bases). V was pared by 3 bases and J by 10 bases, with 16 bases between. Germline V lookup: CDR1 MNHNS, CDR2 SASEGT. This CDR3 spans 15 amino acids. CDR3 sequence (DNA): TGTGCCAGCAGTGATCAGGCCCGGGGGGGATCACCCCTCCACTTT. Translated, it gives CASSDQARGGSPLHF.

The table lists this clone with a count of one. This chain joins TRBV30 and TRBJ2-6, with D perhaps TRBD1 (6 bases). V shed 8 bases and J shed 4 bases, with 9 bases lying between them. The germline V gene encodes CDR1 GTSNPN and CDR2 SVGIG (reference sequence). The length of the CDR3 is 12 residues. CDR3 sequence reads: CAGGSGANVLTF. Here the CDR3 DNA reads TGTGCCGGGGGCTCCGGGGCCAACGTCCTGACTTTC.